These T cell receptor beta chains were read from a single sample in a study of cytomegalovirus exposure and HLA in healthy donors. Profiling relied on immunoSEQ multiplex PCR, and the TCRdb table lists in-frame clones only, not all of them. This sample's table has about 200,000 clones. Source material: PBMCs. The receptors come from a man aged 25 to 40 in good health and CMV-seronegative. CDR3s leave out the opening cysteine and the closing phenylalanine or tryptophan.

V gene,J gene,CDR3 length,CDR3 protein
TRBV25-1,TRBJ2-2,14,ASSDTPKPIPGELF
TRBV19,TRBJ2-2,13,ASMRGLANTGELF
TRBV18,TRBJ1-2,12,ASSPKTGLDGYT
TRBV2,TRBJ2-5,12,ASSGGPFLETQY
TRBV5-1,TRBJ2-1,9,ASSLFQGKI
TRBV19,TRBJ1-2,13,ASSIAEGANYGYT
TRBV4-3,TRBJ1-2,12,ASTLTGGDYGYT
TRBV27,TRBJ2-1,10,ASSLESNEQF
TRBV7-9,TRBJ2-1,13,ASSLEQGKYNEQF
TRBV18,TRBJ1-1,16,ASSLKLWDIGRNTEAF
TRBV5-1,TRBJ1-6,14,ASSLRDRGLGSPLH
TRBV10-1,TRBJ1-1,10,ASSDRDDEAF
TRBV5-6,TRBJ1-1,12,ASSLVSGNTEAF
TRBV28,TRBJ1-2,12,ASTTPTAQYGYT
TRBV29-1,TRBJ1-2,12,SAQLGTANYGYT
TRBV5-4,TRBJ2-7,13,ASSGLGGTTYEQY